A selection of T cell receptor beta chains follows, all from one sample in a study of shared clonotypes between healthy human individuals. Clones were read by immunoSEQ multiplex PCR, and TCRdb kept only the in-frame ones, dropping some. This sample has around 2.1 million clones, with roughly 91% found just once. Sequencing was carried out using naive CD8+ T cells from PBMCs. All receptors derive from a man between 18 and 29 years old in good health. Some clones in this sample may be carry-over from other donors' samples. CDR3s include the opening cysteine and the closing phenylalanine or tryptophan. Fields, in order: D gene, clone size, V gene, J gene, CDR3 DNA, CDR3 protein. D genes are given only for firm matches. The listing skips clone size in some rows; elsewhere it reads once, few, many or a size class.

d_call: TRBD1
clone_size: -
v_call: TRBV28
j_call: TRBJ1-2
cdr3_nt: TGTGCCAGCAGTTTGGACAGGGGGACGAGTGGCTACACCTTC
cdr3_aa: CASSLDRGTSGYTF

d_call: -
clone_size: once
v_call: TRBV9
j_call: TRBJ2-7
cdr3_nt: TGTGCCAGCAGCGAGGAAAACGGGGACAATCTCGAGCAGTACTTC
cdr3_aa: CASSEENGDNLEQYF

d_call: TRBD2
clone_size: -
v_call: TRBV6-6
j_call: TRBJ2-7
cdr3_nt: TGTGCCAGCAGTTACCCTAGCGGTAACGAGCAGTACTTC
cdr3_aa: CASSYPSGNEQYF

d_call: TRBD1
clone_size: -
v_call: TRBV6-1
j_call: TRBJ2-3
cdr3_nt: TGTGCCAGCAGTCTCGTGGACAGGGCCACAGATACGCAGTATTTT
cdr3_aa: CASSLVDRATDTQYF

d_call: TRBD2
clone_size: -
v_call: TRBV18
j_call: TRBJ2-4
cdr3_nt: TGTGCCAGCTCACCCCCGGGACTAGCGGGCATTAAAAACATTCAGTACTTC
cdr3_aa: CASSPPGLAGIKNIQYF

d_call: TRBD2
clone_size: -
v_call: TRBV7-8
j_call: TRBJ2-1
cdr3_nt: TGTGCCAGCAGCTTACCGGGGACTAGCGGGTACAATGAGCAGTTCTTC
cdr3_aa: CASSLPGTSGYNEQFF

d_call: -
clone_size: -
v_call: TRBV4-2
j_call: TRBJ2-7
cdr3_nt: TGTGCCAGCAGCCAAGGGGCTGGCACCTACGAGCAGTACTTC
cdr3_aa: CASSQGAGTYEQYF

d_call: -
clone_size: -
v_call: TRBV6-1
j_call: TRBJ1-6
cdr3_nt: TGTGCCAGCAGTGAAGGTGAGAATTCACCCCTCCACTTT
cdr3_aa: CASSEGENSPLHF

d_call: -
clone_size: -
v_call: TRBV6-5
j_call: TRBJ2-7
cdr3_nt: TGTGCCAGCAGTTATCACAGGGCCCCCTACGAGCAGTACTTC
cdr3_aa: CASSYHRAPYEQYF

d_call: -
clone_size: -
v_call: TRBV28
j_call: TRBJ2-7
cdr3_nt: TGTGCCAGCAGTCCTCGCTACTACGAGCAGTACTTC
cdr3_aa: CASSPRYYEQYF

d_call: TRBD2
clone_size: -
v_call: TRBV5-6
j_call: TRBJ2-1
cdr3_nt: TGTGCCAGCAGCTTGCCTAGCGGTTACAATGAGCAGTTCTTC
cdr3_aa: CASSLPSGYNEQFF

d_call: -
clone_size: -
v_call: TRBV10-3
j_call: TRBJ1-3
cdr3_nt: TGTGCCATCAGTGCTGGGACGGACAGTTCTGGAAACACCATATATTTT
cdr3_aa: CAISAGTDSSGNTIYF

d_call: TRBD1
clone_size: -
v_call: TRBV7-8
j_call: TRBJ2-5
cdr3_nt: TGTGCCAGCAGCCCACGGCGAGGGCAGACAGGGTGGGGGGAGACCCAGTACTTC
cdr3_aa: CASSPRRGQTGWGETQYF

d_call: TRBD2
clone_size: -
v_call: TRBV30
j_call: TRBJ2-2
cdr3_nt: TGTGCCTGGAGTGCACGTAGCGGGAGACACACCGGGGAGCTGTTTTTT
cdr3_aa: CAWSARSGRHTGELFF

d_call: -
clone_size: -
v_call: TRBV7-9
j_call: TRBJ1-1
cdr3_nt: TGTGCCAGCAGCCCGACAGGACTGTTCGAAGCTTTCTTT
cdr3_aa: CASSPTGLFEAFF

d_call: TRBD2
clone_size: once
v_call: TRBV6-1
j_call: TRBJ2-1
cdr3_nt: TGTGCCAGCAATCCGCCGGGACTAGCTGGGGCTGAGCAGTTCTTC
cdr3_aa: CASNPPGLAGAEQFF